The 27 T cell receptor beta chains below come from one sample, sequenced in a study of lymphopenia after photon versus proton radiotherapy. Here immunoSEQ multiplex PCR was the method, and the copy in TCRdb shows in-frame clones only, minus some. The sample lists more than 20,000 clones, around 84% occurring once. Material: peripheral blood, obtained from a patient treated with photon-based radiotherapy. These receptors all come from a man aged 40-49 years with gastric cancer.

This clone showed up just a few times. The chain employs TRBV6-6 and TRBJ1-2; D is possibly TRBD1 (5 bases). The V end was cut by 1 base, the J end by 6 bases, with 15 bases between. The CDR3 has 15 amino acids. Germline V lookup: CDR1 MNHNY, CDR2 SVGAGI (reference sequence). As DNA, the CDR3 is TGTGCCAGCAGTTACTTTGGGGGGGACCGCCATGGCTACACCTTC. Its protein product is CASSYFGGDRHGYTF.

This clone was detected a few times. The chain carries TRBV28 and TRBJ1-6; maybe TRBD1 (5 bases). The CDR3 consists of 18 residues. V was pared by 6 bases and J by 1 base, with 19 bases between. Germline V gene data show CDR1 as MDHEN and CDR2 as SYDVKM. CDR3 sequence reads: CASSLSKGLGSYNSPLHF. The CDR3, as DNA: TGTGCCAGCAGCCTAAGTAAGGGGTTGGGGTCCTATAATTCACCCCTCCACTTT.

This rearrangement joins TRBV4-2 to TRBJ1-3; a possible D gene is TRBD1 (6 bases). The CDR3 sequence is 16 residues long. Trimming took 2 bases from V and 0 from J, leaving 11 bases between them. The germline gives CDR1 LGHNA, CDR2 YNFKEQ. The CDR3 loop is CASSQLDSLSGNTIYF. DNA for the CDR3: TGTGCCAGCAGCCAACTGGACAGCCTCTCTGGAAACACCATATATTTT.

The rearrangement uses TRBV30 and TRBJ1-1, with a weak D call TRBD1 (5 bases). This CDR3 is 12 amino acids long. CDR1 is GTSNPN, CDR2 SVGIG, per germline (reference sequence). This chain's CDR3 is CAGAGGITEAFF. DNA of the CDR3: TGTGCTGGGGCCGGGGGAATAACTGAAGCTTTCTTT. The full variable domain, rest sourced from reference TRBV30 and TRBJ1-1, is SQTIHQWPATLVQPVGSPLSLECTVEGTSNPNLYWYRQAAGRGLQLLFYSVGIGQISSEVPQNLSASRPQDRQFILSSKKLLLSDSGFYLCAGAGGITEAFFGQGTRLTVV.

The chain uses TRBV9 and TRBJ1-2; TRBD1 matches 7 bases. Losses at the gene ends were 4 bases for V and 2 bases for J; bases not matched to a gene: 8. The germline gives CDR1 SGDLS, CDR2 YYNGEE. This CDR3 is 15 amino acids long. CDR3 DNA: TGTGCCAGCAGCCCCATGGACAGGCTCAACTATGGCTACACCTTC. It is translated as CASSPMDRLNYGYTF.

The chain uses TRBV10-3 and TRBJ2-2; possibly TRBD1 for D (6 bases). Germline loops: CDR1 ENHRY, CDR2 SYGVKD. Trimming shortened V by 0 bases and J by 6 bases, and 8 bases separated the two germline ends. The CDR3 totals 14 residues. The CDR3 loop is CAISESGGSGELFF. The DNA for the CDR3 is TGTGCCATCAGTGAGTCAGGGGGATCCGGGGAGCTGTTTTTT.

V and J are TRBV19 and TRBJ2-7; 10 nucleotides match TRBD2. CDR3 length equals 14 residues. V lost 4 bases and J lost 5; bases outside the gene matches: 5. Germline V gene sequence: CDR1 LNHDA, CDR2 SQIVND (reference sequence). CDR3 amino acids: CASSRGLARNEQYF. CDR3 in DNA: TGTGCCAGTAGTAGGGGACTAGCGAGGAACGAGCAGTACTTC.

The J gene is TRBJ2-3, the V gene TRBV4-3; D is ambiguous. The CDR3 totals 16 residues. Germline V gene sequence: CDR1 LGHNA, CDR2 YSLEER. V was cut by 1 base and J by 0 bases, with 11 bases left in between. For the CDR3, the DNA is TGCGCCAGCAGCCAAGGGTTCTCGGATAGCACAGATACGCAGTATTTT. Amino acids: CASSQGFSDSTDTQYF.

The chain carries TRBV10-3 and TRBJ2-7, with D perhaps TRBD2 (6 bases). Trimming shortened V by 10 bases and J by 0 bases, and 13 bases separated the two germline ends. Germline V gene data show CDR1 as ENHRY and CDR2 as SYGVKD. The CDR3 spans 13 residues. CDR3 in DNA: TGTGCCACAGGGACTCTCGGCTCCTACGAGCAGTACTTC. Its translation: CATGTLGSYEQYF.

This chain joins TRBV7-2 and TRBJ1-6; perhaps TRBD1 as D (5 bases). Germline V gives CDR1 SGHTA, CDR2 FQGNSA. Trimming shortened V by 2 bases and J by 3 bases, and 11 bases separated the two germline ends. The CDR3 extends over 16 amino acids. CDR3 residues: CASSLIDSFYNSPLHF. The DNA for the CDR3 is TGTGCCAGCAGCTTAATCGACAGCTTCTATAATTCACCCCTCCACTTT.

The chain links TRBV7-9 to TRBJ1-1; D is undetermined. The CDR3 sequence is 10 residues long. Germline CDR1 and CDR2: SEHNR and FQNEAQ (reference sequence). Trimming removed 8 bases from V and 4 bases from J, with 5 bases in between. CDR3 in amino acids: CASEGTEAFF. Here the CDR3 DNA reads TGTGCCAGCGAGGGCACTGAAGCTTTCTTT.

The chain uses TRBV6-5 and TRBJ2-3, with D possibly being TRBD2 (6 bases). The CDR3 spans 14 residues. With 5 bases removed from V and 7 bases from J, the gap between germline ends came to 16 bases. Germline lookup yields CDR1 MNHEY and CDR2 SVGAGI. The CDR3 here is CASSRLGGAYTQYF. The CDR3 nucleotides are TGTGCCAGCAGTCGACTGGGGGGTGCCTATACGCAGTATTTT.

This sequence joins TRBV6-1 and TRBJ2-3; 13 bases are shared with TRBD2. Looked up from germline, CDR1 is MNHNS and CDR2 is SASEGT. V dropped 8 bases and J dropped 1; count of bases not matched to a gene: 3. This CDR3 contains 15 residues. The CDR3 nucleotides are TGTGCCAGCCGTGGACTAGCGGGGGGCACAGATACGCAGTATTTT. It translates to CASRGLAGGTDTQYF.

The CDR3 bases are TGTGCCAGCAGCTTAAACCCGTGGGGAGACAATGAGCAGTTCTTC. Translating gives CASSLNPWGDNEQFF. The chain has TRBV7-3 and TRBJ2-1; possibly TRBD2 for D (5 bases). Germline V lookup: CDR1 SGHTA, CDR2 FQGTGA. The length of the CDR3 is 15 residues. V was trimmed by 1 base and J by 5 bases, leaving 12 bases between them.

Here the CDR3 reads CASSFPRGTTNEKLFF. The CDR3 DNA follows: TGTGCCAGCAGTTTCCCCCGGGGGACCACTAATGAAAAACTGTTTTTT. This rearrangement joins TRBV25-1 to TRBJ1-4; the D gene is possibly TRBD1 (5 bases). Trimming pared 5 bases from V and 2 bases from J, leaving 15 bases between. The CDR3 has 16 amino acids. Germline assignment: CDR1 MGHDK and CDR2 SYGVNS.

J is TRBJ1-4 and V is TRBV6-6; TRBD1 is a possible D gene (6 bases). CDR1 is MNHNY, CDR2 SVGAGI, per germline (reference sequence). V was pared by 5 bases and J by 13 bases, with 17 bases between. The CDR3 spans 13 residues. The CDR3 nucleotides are TGTGCCAGCAGTCCTGGACAGTCCCAAGGACTGTTTTTT. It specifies CASSPGQSQGLFF.

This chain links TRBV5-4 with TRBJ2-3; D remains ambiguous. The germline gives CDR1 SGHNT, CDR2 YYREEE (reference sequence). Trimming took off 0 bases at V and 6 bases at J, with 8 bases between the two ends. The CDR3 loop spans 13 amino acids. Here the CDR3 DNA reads TGTGCCAGCAGCTTGGCTATGTGGGATACGCAGTATTTT. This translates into CASSLAMWDTQYF.

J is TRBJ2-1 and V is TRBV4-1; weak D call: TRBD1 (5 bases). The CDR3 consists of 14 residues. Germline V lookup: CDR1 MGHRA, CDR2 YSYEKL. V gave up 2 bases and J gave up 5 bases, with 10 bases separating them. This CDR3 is CASSQNRIDNEQFF. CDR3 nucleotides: TGCGCCAGCAGCCAAAACAGGATCGACAATGAGCAGTTCTTC.

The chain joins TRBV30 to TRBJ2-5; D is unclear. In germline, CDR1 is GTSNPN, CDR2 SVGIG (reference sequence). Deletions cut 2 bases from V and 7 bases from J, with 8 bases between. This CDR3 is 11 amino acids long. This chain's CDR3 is CAWSTQSTQYF. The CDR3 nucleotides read TGTGCCTGGAGTACACAGTCGACCCAGTACTTC. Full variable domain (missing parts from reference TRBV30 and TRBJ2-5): SQTIHQWPATLVQPVGSPLSLECTVEGTSNPNLYWYRQAAGRGLQLLFYSVGIGQISSEVPQNLSASRPQDRQFILSSKKLLLSDSGFYLCAWSTQSTQYFGPGTRLLVL.

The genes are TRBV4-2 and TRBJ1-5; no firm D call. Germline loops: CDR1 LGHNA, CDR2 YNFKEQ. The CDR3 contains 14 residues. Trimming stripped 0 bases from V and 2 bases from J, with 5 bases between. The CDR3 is CASSQDGGNQPQHF. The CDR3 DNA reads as TGTGCCAGCAGCCAAGACGGGGGCAATCAGCCCCAGCATTTT.

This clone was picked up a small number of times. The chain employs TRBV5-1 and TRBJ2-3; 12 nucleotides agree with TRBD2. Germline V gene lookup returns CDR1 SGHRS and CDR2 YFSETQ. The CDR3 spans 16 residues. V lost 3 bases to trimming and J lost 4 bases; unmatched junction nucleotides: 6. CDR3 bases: TGCGCCAGCAGCTCTCTAGCGGGGGGGCGAGCAGATACGCAGTATTTT. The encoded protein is CASSSLAGGRADTQYF.

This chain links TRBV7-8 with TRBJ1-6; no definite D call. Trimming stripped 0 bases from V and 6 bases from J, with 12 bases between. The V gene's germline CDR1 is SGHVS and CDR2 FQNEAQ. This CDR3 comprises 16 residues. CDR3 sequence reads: CASSLAHREVNSPLHF. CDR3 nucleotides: TGTGCCAGCAGCTTAGCGCACAGAGAGGTTAATTCACCCCTCCACTTT. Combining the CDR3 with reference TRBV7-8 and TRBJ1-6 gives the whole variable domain GAGVSQSPRYKVAKRGQDVALRCDPISGHVSLFWYQQALGQGPEFLTYFQNEAQLDKSGLPSDRFFAERPEGSVSTLKIQRTQQEDSAVYLCASSLAHREVNSPLHFGNGTRLTVT.

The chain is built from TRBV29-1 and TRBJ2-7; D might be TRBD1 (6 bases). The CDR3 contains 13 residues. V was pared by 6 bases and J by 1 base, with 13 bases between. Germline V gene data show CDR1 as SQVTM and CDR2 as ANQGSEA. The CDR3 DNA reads TGCAGCGTGGAACCGGACAGTTCCTACGAGCAGTACTTC. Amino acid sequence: CSVEPDSSYEQYF.

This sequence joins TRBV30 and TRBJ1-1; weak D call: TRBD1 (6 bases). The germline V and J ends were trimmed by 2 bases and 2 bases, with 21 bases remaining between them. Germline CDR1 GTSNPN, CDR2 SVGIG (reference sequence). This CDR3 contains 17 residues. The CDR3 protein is CAWSHGTGRPPNTEAFF. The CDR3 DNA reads TGTGCCTGGAGTCATGGCACAGGGCGTCCCCCAAACACTGAAGCTTTCTTT.

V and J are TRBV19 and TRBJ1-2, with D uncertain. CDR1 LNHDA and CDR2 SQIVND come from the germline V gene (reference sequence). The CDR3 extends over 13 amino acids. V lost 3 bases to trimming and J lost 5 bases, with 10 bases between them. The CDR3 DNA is TGTGCCAGTAGTATGGGGAGTCGGTATGGCTACACCTTC. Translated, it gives CASSMGSRYGYTF.

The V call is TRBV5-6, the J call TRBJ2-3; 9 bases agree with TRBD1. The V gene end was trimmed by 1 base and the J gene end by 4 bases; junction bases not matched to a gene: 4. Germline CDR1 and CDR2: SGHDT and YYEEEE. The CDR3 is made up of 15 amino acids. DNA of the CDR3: TGTGCCAGCAGCTTGCGACAGGGGGGCGCAGATACGCAGTATTTT. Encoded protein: CASSLRQGGADTQYF.

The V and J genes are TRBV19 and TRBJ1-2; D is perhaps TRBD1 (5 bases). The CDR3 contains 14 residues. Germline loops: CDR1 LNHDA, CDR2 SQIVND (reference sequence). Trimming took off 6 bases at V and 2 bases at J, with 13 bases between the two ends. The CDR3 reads CASRTEALNYGYTF. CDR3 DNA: TGTGCCAGTAGGACAGAAGCCCTAAACTATGGCTACACCTTC.